Listed here are 14 T cell receptor beta chains from one sample, sequenced in a study of Ad26.COV2.S vaccination and SARS-CoV-2 variants. Profiling relied on immunoSEQ multiplex PCR, and the TCRdb table lists in-frame clones only, not all of them. The repertoire includes about 180,000 clones, roughly 87% of them detected once, and 5.9% sits in the top ten. Sequenced here: peripheral blood, sampled after recovery from COVID-19. These receptors were taken from a human donor who had recovered from COVID-19.

The V gene is TRBV18, the J gene TRBJ1-1, with D perhaps TRBD1 (6 bases). V was cut by 0 bases and J by 1 base, with 9 bases left in between. The CDR3 has 15 amino acids. Germline V CDR1 and CDR2: KGHSH, LQKENI. CDR3 in amino acids: CASSPPQGRNTEAFF. CDR3 in DNA: TGTGCCAGCTCACCACCGCAGGGGAGGAACACTGAAGCTTTCTTT. The whole variable domain, filled in from reference TRBV18 and TRBJ1-1, reads NAGVMQNPRHLVRRRGQEARLRCSPMKGHSHVYWYRQLPEEGLKFMVYLQKENIIDESGMPKERFSAEFPKEGPSILRIQQVVRGDSAAYFCASSPPQGRNTEAFFGQGTRLTVV.

This clone was observed once. V usage is TRBV7-8 and J usage is TRBJ1-6; 9 nucleotides align to TRBD1. The CDR3 extends over 18 amino acids. Germline CDR1 reads SGHVS; CDR2 reads FQNEAQ. J gave up 7 bases and V 1 base, and 11 bases lay outside the gene matches. CDR3 sequence (DNA): TGTGCCAGCAGCTTAGTCAACCGAGGACAGGGGAGGAATTCACCCCTCCACTTT. Protein sequence: CASSLVNRGQGRNSPLHF.

The chain has TRBV24-1 and TRBJ2-3; D remains ambiguous. CDR1 is KGHDR and CDR2 is SFDVKD in the germline V gene. Trimming removed 4 bases at V and 1 base at J, with 11 bases between. The length of the CDR3 is 15 residues. In DNA, the CDR3 is TGTGCCACCAGTGAAGGGTGGGTTGGCACAGATACGCAGTATTTT. This gives the protein CATSEGWVGTDTQYF.

This chain links TRBV11-2 with TRBJ2-3, with TRBD2 matching 12 bases. The CDR3 covers 16 residues. With V trimmed by 0 bases and J by 9 bases, 7 bases remained unmatched. Germline assignment: CDR1 SGHAT and CDR2 FQNNGV. CDR3 amino acids: CASSLEGLAGRETQYF. The CDR3 DNA sequence: TGTGCCAGCAGCTTAGAAGGACTAGCGGGGCGAGAAACGCAGTATTTT.

The chain carries TRBV4-1 and TRBJ2-7; 7 nucleotides align to TRBD2. This CDR3 comprises 11 residues. Unmatched junction bases numbered 1, after V lost 6 bases and J lost 5 bases. Per the germline V gene, CDR1 is MGHRA and CDR2 is YSYEKL. For the CDR3, the DNA is TGCGCCAGCAGTCTAGCGGACGAGCAGTACTTC. As protein: CASSLADEQYF.

The chain recombines TRBV27 with TRBJ2-7, with a weak D call TRBD1 (6 bases). V shed 3 bases and J shed 2 bases, with 17 bases lying between them. Germline V gene data show CDR1 as MNHEY and CDR2 as SMNVEV (reference sequence). This CDR3 has 16 amino acids. The CDR3 loop reads CASSFTQGASTYEQYF. The CDR3 DNA sequence: TGTGCCAGCAGTTTTACACAGGGCGCCTCAACCTACGAGCAGTACTTC.

The chain uses TRBV4-1 and TRBJ2-7; 10 nucleotides align to TRBD1. Trimming at V came to 0 bases and at J to 5 bases, leaving 7 bases not matched to a gene. The germline V gene encodes CDR1 MGHRA and CDR2 YSYEKL. CDR3 length: 16 residues. CDR3 residues: CASSQERGQGTHEQYF. CDR3 DNA: TGCGCCAGCAGCCAAGAGAGGGGACAGGGGACACACGAGCAGTACTTC.

This clone came up once. This chain uses TRBV19 with TRBJ1-5, with D perhaps TRBD1 (6 bases). V dropped 3 bases and J dropped 7 bases, with 10 bases sitting between them. This CDR3 has 13 residues. CDR1 and CDR2 (germline): LNHDA, SQIVND (reference sequence). DNA for the CDR3: TGTGCCAGTAGTATCCTCGGGGGCCAGCCCCAGCATTTT. Amino acids: CASSILGGQPQHF.

The chain recombines TRBV7-9 with TRBJ1-2; no clear D. The CDR3 totals 11 residues. V was pared by 5 bases and J by 8 bases, with 9 bases between. Germline-derived CDR1 and CDR2 are SEHNR and FQNEAQ (reference sequence). The CDR3 loop is CASSHQVGYTF. Written as DNA, the CDR3 is TGTGCCAGCAGCCATCAGGTCGGCTACACCTTC. Based on the CDR3 plus reference TRBV7-9 and TRBJ1-2, the full variable domain is DTGVSQNPRHKITKRGQNVTFRCDPISEHNRLYWYRQTLGQGPEFLTYFQNEAQLEKSRLLSDRFSAERPKGSFSTLEIQRTEQGDSAMYLCASSHQVGYTFGSGTRLTVV.

The chain employs TRBV9 and TRBJ1-2, with TRBD1 matching over 10 bases. This CDR3 contains 16 residues. Germline CDR1 reads SGDLS; CDR2 reads YYNGEE. After removal of 4 bases from V and 4 bases from J, the junction contained 10 bases not matched to a gene. The CDR3 region has the DNA TGTGCCAGCAGCTTCACCGGGACAGGGGTCCCCTATGGCTACACCTTC. Translating gives CASSFTGTGVPYGYTF. The full variable domain, completed using reference TRBV9 and TRBJ1-2, is DSGVTQTPKHLITATGQRVTLRCSPRSGDLSVYWYQQSLDQGLQFLIQYYNGEERAKGNILERFSAQQFPDLHSELNLSSLELGDSALYFCASSFTGTGVPYGYTFGSGTRLTVV.

This rearrangement joins TRBV2 to TRBJ2-7; tentatively, D is TRBD1 (6 bases). Germline V gene data show CDR1 as SNHLY and CDR2 as FYNNEI. V lost 2 bases, J lost 4 bases, and 15 bases lay in between. CDR3 size: 15 residues. The CDR3: CASSERSGVGYEQYF. In DNA, the CDR3 is TGTGCCAGCAGTGAAAGGTCAGGGGTGGGTTACGAGCAGTACTTC. Looking up the rest from reference TRBV2 and TRBJ2-7 gives the full variable domain: EPEVTQTPSHQVTQMGQEVILRCVPISNHLYFYWYRQILGQKVEFLVSFYNNEISEKSEIFDDQFSVERPDGSNFTLKIRSTKLEDSAMYFCASSERSGVGYEQYFGPGTRLTVT.

V and J are TRBV29-1 and TRBJ2-1; 7 bases align to TRBD2. CDR3 length: 11 residues. V gave up 8 bases and J gave up 4 bases; unmatched junction bases: 2. In germline, CDR1 is SQVTM, CDR2 ANQGSEA. The CDR3 region has the DNA TGCAGCCCGGGGGGTTACAATGAGCAGTTCTTC. Protein product: CSPGGYNEQFF.

The chain links TRBV7-8 to TRBJ2-7; TRBD1 aligns across 11 bases. The CDR3 is made up of 13 amino acids. Germline V gives CDR1 SGHVS, CDR2 FQNEAQ. Losses at the gene ends were 6 bases for V and 6 bases for J; bases not matched to a gene: 4. The CDR3 coding sequence is TGTGCCAGCAGGAAGGGACAGGGGGGCGAGCAGTACTTC. It is translated as CASRKGQGGEQYF. Full variable domain (remainder filled in from reference TRBV7-8 and TRBJ2-7): GAGVSQSPRYKVAKRGQDVALRCDPISGHVSLFWYQQALGQGPEFLTYFQNEAQLDKSGLPSDRFFAERPEGSVSTLKIQRTQQEDSAVYLCASRKGQGGEQYFGPGTRLTVT.

The J gene is TRBJ1-1, the V gene TRBV7-9, with unresolved D. Trimming took 5 bases from V and 7 from J, leaving 8 bases between them. The length of the CDR3 is 11 residues. Germline values: CDR1 SEHNR, CDR2 FQNEAQ (reference sequence). Written as DNA, the CDR3 is TGTGCCAGCAGCCCCCTTATTGAAGCTTTCTTT. Protein sequence: CASSPLIEAFF.